These 31 T cell receptor beta chains were all obtained from the same sample, sequenced in a study of T cell responses to AZD1222 COVID-19 vaccine. Libraries were prepared by immunoSEQ multiplex PCR; TCRdb keeps only in-frame clonotypes and omits some of them. The data show 50,000 to 70,000 clones, approximately 86% seen once. The sample here was peripheral blood, taken 28 days after the second AZD1222 dose. The receptors stem from an adult who received the AZD1222 COVID-19 vaccine.

The CDR3 spells CAWSPSSSGNTIYF. DNA of the CDR3: TGTGCCTGGAGCCCCTCTAGCTCTGGAAACACCATATATTTT. This sequence joins TRBV30 and TRBJ1-3; D is uncertain. V was pared by 3 bases and J by 0 bases, with 9 bases between. The CDR3 sequence is 14 residues long. Germline V CDR1 and CDR2: GTSNPN, SVGIG (reference sequence).

This chain joins TRBV7-3 and TRBJ2-1; 10 nucleotides match TRBD1. This CDR3 has 15 amino acids. Losses at the gene ends were 4 bases for V and 6 bases for J; bases not matched to a gene: 6. Germline V lookup: CDR1 SGHTA, CDR2 FQGTGA. Here the CDR3 DNA reads TGTGCCAGCAGCTCCTCGGGACAGGGGCGCAATGAGCAGTTCTTC. It is translated as CASSSSGQGRNEQFF.

The V call is TRBV5-4, the J call TRBJ2-3, with 10 bases aligning to TRBD1. The J segment lost 1 base and the V segment lost 4 bases, leaving 3 bases of the junction unmatched. The CDR3 has 15 residues. Germline lookup yields CDR1 SGHNT and CDR2 YYREEE (reference sequence). The CDR3, as DNA: TGTGCCAGCAGCACCGGGACAGGGGGCACAGATACGCAGTATTTT. Protein product: CASSTGTGGTDTQYF.

This chain connects TRBV7-8 to TRBJ1-2, with unresolved D. The CDR3 has 14 residues. Trimming removed 4 bases at V and 5 bases at J, with 14 bases between. Germline assignment: CDR1 SGHVS and CDR2 FQNEAQ. The CDR3 bases are TGTGCCAGCAGCTCGACGGAGCTGAGTTATGGCTACACCTTC. This translates into CASSSTELSYGYTF.

The chain couples TRBV2 to TRBJ2-7; 8 bases align to TRBD2. This CDR3 is built from 12 residues. The V segment lost 6 bases and the J segment 4 bases; nucleotides outside the gene matches: 2. The germline gives CDR1 SNHLY, CDR2 FYNNEI. The CDR3 region is CASRGLVYEQYF. CDR3 nucleotide sequence: TGTGCCAGCAGGGGACTAGTTTACGAGCAGTACTTC.

The chain has TRBV11-2 and TRBJ1-6; 7 bases line up with TRBD1. Trimming at V came to 8 bases and at J to 7 bases, leaving 8 bases not matched to a gene. The V gene's germline CDR1 is SGHAT and CDR2 FQNNGV. CDR3 length equals 14 residues. The CDR3 spells CASQAETGNSPLHF. Written as DNA, the CDR3 is TGTGCCAGCCAAGCCGAGACAGGGAATTCACCCCTCCACTTT.

The chain combines TRBV4-2 with TRBJ1-1; D gene ambiguous. CDR1 is LGHNA, CDR2 YNFKEQ, per germline. This CDR3 region has 17 residues. V was shortened by 3 bases and J by 1 base, with 18 bases between the two germline ends. The CDR3 nucleotides are TGTGCCAGCAGCCATCCTTCTGCCGCGACACCGAACACTGAAGCTTTCTTT. Protein sequence: CASSHPSAATPNTEAFF.

This chain uses TRBV3-1 (or the pseudogene TRBV3-2) with TRBJ2-5; D is unresolved. V dropped 4 bases and J dropped 5 bases, with 11 bases sitting between them. This CDR3 spans 13 amino acids. Per the germline V gene, CDR1 is LGHDT and CDR2 is YNNKEL (reference sequence). CDR3 sequence: CASSPFRAETQYF. CDR3 DNA sequence: TGTGCCAGCAGCCCCTTTCGAGCGGAGACCCAGTACTTC.

This chain links TRBV6-5 with TRBJ1-2; D is unclear. The CDR3 is made up of 15 amino acids. Deletions cut 0 bases from V and 3 bases from J, with 11 bases between. Per the germline V gene, CDR1 is MNHEY and CDR2 is SVGAGI. CDR3 in DNA: TGTGCCAGCAGTTACTCGAAGAACGGTGACTATGGCTACACCTTC. It translates to CASSYSKNGDYGYTF.

This clone is a singleton in its sample. The V call is TRBV5-1, the J call TRBJ2-1; 10 nucleotides match TRBD2. The germline CDR1 and CDR2 sequences are SGHRS and YFSETQ. The V and J ends lost 0 bases and 8 bases, in that order; junction bases with no gene match: 8. The CDR3 is 16 residues long. Here the CDR3 reads CASSLGAGGPSDEQFF. Written as DNA, the CDR3 is TGCGCCAGCAGCTTGGGAGCGGGGGGGCCGTCCGATGAGCAGTTCTTC. Variable domain in full (rest from reference TRBV5-1 and TRBJ2-1): KAGVTQTPRYLIKTRGQQVTLSCSPISGHRSVSWYQQTPGQGLQFLFEYFSETQRNKGNFPGRFSGRQFSNSRSEMNVSTLELGDSALYLCASSLGAGGPSDEQFFGPGTRLTVL.

This clone was recorded a few times. This chain connects TRBV6-5 to TRBJ1-2, with 8 bases lining up with TRBD1. V was pared by 11 bases and J by 7 bases, with 6 bases of the junction left unmatched. The CDR3 length is 11 residues. Looked up from germline, CDR1 is MNHEY and CDR2 is SVGAGI. CDR3 nucleotides: TGTGCCCCCCCAGGGGGCGCTGGCTACACCTTC. This sequence encodes CAPPGGAGYTF.

This sequence joins TRBV6-2 or TRBV6-3 and TRBJ2-7, with TRBD1 matching 9 bases. Germline V gene lookup returns CDR1 MNHEY and CDR2 SVGEGT. CDR3 length: 15 residues. Trimming cost V 0 bases and J 6 bases; bases outside gene matches: 6. The CDR3 nucleotides read TGTGCCAGCAGTTACTCCGGGACAGGGAACGTCGAGCAGTACTTC. It encodes CASSYSGTGNVEQYF.

The V and J genes are TRBV18 and TRBJ1-2, with a tentative D call TRBD1 (5 bases). The CDR3 length is 16 residues. Trimming took off 3 bases at V and 7 bases at J, with 21 bases between the two ends. The V gene's germline CDR1 is KGHSH and CDR2 LQKENI. The CDR3 here is CASSPPGRGSESGYTF. The CDR3 region has the DNA TGTGCCAGCTCACCCCCGGGGCGGGGGAGTGAAAGTGGCTACACCTTC.

The chain employs TRBV27 and TRBJ2-3; maybe TRBD2 (6 bases). The CDR3 totals 15 residues. Trimming stripped 8 bases from V and 0 bases from J, with 15 bases between. Germline V gene lookup returns CDR1 MNHEY and CDR2 SMNVEV (reference sequence). CDR3 loop: CASSILAASTDTQYF. The CDR3 region has the DNA TGTGCCAGCTCAATCTTAGCGGCTAGCACAGATACGCAGTATTTT.

V and J are TRBV6-5 and TRBJ1-1; 7 bases map to TRBD1. The CDR3 loop spans 15 amino acids. Trimming cost V 4 bases and J 4 bases; bases outside gene matches: 9. Germline assignment: CDR1 MNHEY and CDR2 SVGAGI. CDR3 protein: CASSSNTGAGTEAFF. The CDR3 coding sequence is TGTGCCAGCAGTTCGAATACAGGGGCCGGCACTGAAGCTTTCTTT.

The J gene is TRBJ2-2, the V gene TRBV4-2; D remains unclear. The germline V and J ends were trimmed by 0 bases and 6 bases, with 5 bases remaining between them. The germline V gene encodes CDR1 LGHNA and CDR2 YNFKEQ. The CDR3 is 13 residues long. In DNA form, the CDR3 reads TGTGCCAGCAGCCAAGATGAGGCCGGGGAGCTGTTTTTT. It specifies CASSQDEAGELFF.

The rearrangement links TRBV2 to TRBJ1-6, with D maybe TRBD1 (6 bases). Germline V gene lookup returns CDR1 SNHLY and CDR2 FYNNEI. The CDR3 covers 14 residues. CDR3 amino acids: CASKGGPLNSPLHF. The CDR3 region has the DNA TGTGCTTCGAAGGGGGGACCGCTTAATTCACCCCTCCACTTT.

In nucleotides, the CDR3 is TGTGCCAGCAGCCAACCAGGGGAAGCTTCACCCCTCCACTTT. It codes for CASSQPGEASPLHF. J is TRBJ1-6 and V is TRBV4-2; weak D call: TRBD1 (6 bases). The germline V and J ends were trimmed by 2 bases and 9 bases, with 11 bases remaining between them. The CDR3 consists of 14 residues. Germline CDR1 LGHNA, CDR2 YNFKEQ.

This clone has just one count. V gene TRBV13 combines with J gene TRBJ2-7; TRBD1 agrees at 12 bases. The germline gives CDR1 PRHDT, CDR2 FYEKMQ (reference sequence). This CDR3 has 16 residues. J was trimmed by 6 bases and V by 5 bases; bases with no gene match: 11. CDR3 residues: CASSPRDRGQAGEQYF. For the CDR3, the DNA is TGTGCCAGCAGCCCGAGGGACAGGGGGCAGGCGGGCGAGCAGTACTTC.

The chain links TRBV7-2 to TRBJ1-2, with D unresolved. This CDR3 comprises 12 residues. V was cut by 4 bases and J by 10 bases, with 13 bases left in between. CDR1 is SGHTA, CDR2 FQGNSA, per germline. The CDR3 nucleotides read TGTGCCAGCAGCTCCCAACCCTTAGACTACACCTTC. Translated, it gives CASSSQPLDYTF.

This chain joins TRBV5-1 and TRBJ1-6; D perhaps matches TRBD1 (5 bases). The germline V gene has CDR1 SGHRS and CDR2 YFSETQ. The CDR3 sequence is 16 residues long. V was trimmed by 0 bases and J by 7 bases, leaving 14 bases between them. Here the CDR3 reads CASSLAVGAGNSPLHF. The CDR3 DNA follows: TGCGCCAGCAGCTTGGCCGTCGGGGCCGGCAATTCACCCCTCCACTTT. The full variable domain, rest sourced from reference TRBV5-1 and TRBJ1-6, is KAGVTQTPRYLIKTRGQQVTLSCSPISGHRSVSWYQQTPGQGLQFLFEYFSETQRNKGNFPGRFSGRQFSNSRSEMNVSTLELGDSALYLCASSLAVGAGNSPLHFGNGTRLTVT.

This sequence joins TRBV9 and TRBJ1-3, with D tentatively TRBD1 (6 bases). V lost 4 bases, J lost 4 bases, and 9 bases lay in between. The CDR3 loop spans 13 amino acids. Germline V gene data show CDR1 as SGDLS and CDR2 as YYNGEE. The CDR3 protein is CASSPGQGNTIYF. CDR3 DNA sequence: TGTGCCAGCAGCCCAGGACAGGGAAACACCATATATTTT.

The V gene is TRBV10-3, the J gene TRBJ2-7, with 11 bases fitting TRBD1. The CDR3 spans 15 residues. Looked up from germline, CDR1 is ENHRY and CDR2 is SYGVKD. V lost 10 bases and J lost 3; bases outside the gene matches: 11. Written as DNA, the CDR3 is TGTGCCACAACAAATCCGGGACAGGGGGTCTACGAGCAGTACTTC. It specifies CATTNPGQGVYEQYF.

The rearrangement uses TRBV6-5 and TRBJ1-1; D may be TRBD1 (6 bases). V lost 7 bases and J lost 5, with 14 bases in between. Germline V gene data show CDR1 as MNHEY and CDR2 as SVGAGI. The CDR3 is 13 residues long. CDR3 in DNA: TGTGCCAGCACCGACAGGTTTAGGACTGAAGCTTTCTTT. It is translated as CASTDRFRTEAFF.

The chain is built from TRBV4-3 and TRBJ2-1; a possible D gene is TRBD2 (6 bases). Germline loops: CDR1 LGHNA, CDR2 YSLEER. The CDR3 covers 18 residues. V dropped 0 bases and J dropped 6 bases, with 21 bases sitting between them. CDR3: CASSQEVRGTSWANEQFF. In DNA form, the CDR3 reads TGCGCCAGCAGCCAAGAAGTCCGCGGGACCAGCTGGGCCAATGAGCAGTTCTTC.

The V call is TRBV5-4, the J call TRBJ1-4; the D is unclear. Germline values: CDR1 SGHNT, CDR2 YYREEE (reference sequence). CDR3 length equals 13 residues. Trimming pared 0 bases from V and 8 bases from J, leaving 8 bases between. The CDR3 reads CASSLDVGEKLFF. The CDR3 coding sequence is TGTGCCAGCAGCTTGGACGTCGGAGAAAAACTGTTTTTT.

This clone was seen only a few times. J is TRBJ2-7 and V is TRBV7-9; D is unresolved. Per the germline V gene, CDR1 is SEHNR and CDR2 is FQNEAQ (reference sequence). Trimming pared 2 bases from V and 6 bases from J, leaving 17 bases between. This CDR3 region has 15 residues. The CDR3 spells CASSLFSIGDGEQYF. In DNA, the CDR3 is TGTGCCAGCAGCTTATTTAGTATTGGTGACGGCGAGCAGTACTTC.

The rearrangement joins TRBV18 to TRBJ1-3, with D hard to call. V was cut by 2 bases and J by 4 bases, with 6 bases left in between. The length of the CDR3 is 13 residues. CDR1 is KGHSH, CDR2 LQKENI, per germline. The CDR3 sequence: CASSPGNGNTIYF. CDR3 in DNA: TGTGCCAGCTCACCAGGGAACGGAAACACCATATATTTT.

In nucleotides, the CDR3 is TGTGCCAGCAGCGTAGAACTTTTTGGAAACACCATATATTTT. It encodes CASSVELFGNTIYF. This chain joins TRBV9 and TRBJ1-3; D ambiguous. Germline V CDR1 and CDR2: SGDLS, YYNGEE. V was trimmed by 0 bases and J by 3 bases, leaving 7 bases between them. There are 14 residues in the CDR3.

As DNA, the CDR3 is TGTGCCAGCAGACGAGGGTTCTCTGGAAACACCATATATTTT. Protein: CASRRGFSGNTIYF. J is TRBJ1-3 and V is TRBV6-5; D gene uncertain. Trimming left V 6 bases short and J 0 bases short, with 9 bases between. In germline, CDR1 is MNHEY, CDR2 SVGAGI. The CDR3 runs to 14 residues.

This sequence joins TRBV9 and TRBJ1-1; the match to TRBD1 covers 7 bases. The germline gives CDR1 SGDLS, CDR2 YYNGEE. The CDR3 has 13 residues. V was clipped by 3 bases and J by 9 bases; unmatched bases: 8. The CDR3 DNA reads as TGTGCCAGCAGCGACCAACGACAGGGCCAAGCTTTCTTT. As protein: CASSDQRQGQAFF.